Each of the 25 T cell receptor beta chains below was sequenced from the same sample in a study of spatial heterogeneity in lung cancer. TCRdb re-called the 5' RACE reads with MiXCR, one entry per CDR3 protein. The sample includes around 7,400 distinct CDR3 sequences, roughly 7% seen only once; the top ten take roughly 8.3%. Time point here: sample taken at primary tumor resection. Study-level findings and limits: Tumor mutation count correlated with how many alpha and beta TCRs expanded intratumorally.

These receptors have no known antigen. This sample comprised lung tumor tissue, obtained at surgery. Receptor source: a male donor with early-stage non-small cell lung cancer.

The sample holds many counts of this clonotype. This chain connects TRBV7-2 to TRBJ2-7; weak D call: TRBD2 (6 bases). The V end lost 3 bases, the J end lost 6 bases, and 18 bases lay between the germline ends. There are 15 residues in the CDR3. The germline gives CDR1 SGHTA, CDR2 FQGNSA. As DNA, the CDR3 is TGTGCCAGCAGCTTTACGTTAGTGGGAGGCTCCGAGCAGTACTTC. Residues: CASSFTLVGGSEQYF.

This clonotype was counted many times. The junction does not match germline at one end; this may be a read error. V gene TRBV3-1 combines with J gene TRBJ2-3; 14 bases agree with TRBD2. The CDR3 is 16 residues long. Looked up from germline, CDR1 is LGHDT and CDR2 is YNNKEL (reference sequence). CDR3 coding DNA: TGTGCCAGCAGCGCAAGACTAGCGGGGGGGCCGGGATACGCAGTTTTT. It encodes CASSARLAGGPGYAVF.

This clonotype was found many times. DNA of the CDR3: TGTGCCAGCAGTTCCTCCGGGACTAGCGGGGGCCCCCTTTTCTTC. Translated, it gives CASSSSGTSGGPLFF. The V call is TRBV6-6, the J call TRBJ2-1, with 14 bases fitting TRBD2. The CDR3 has 15 residues. Germline V CDR1 and CDR2: MNHNY, SVGAGI (reference sequence). V trimming: 4 bases; J trimming: 16 bases; junction bases outside the gene matches: 12.

This clonotype was observed many times. The gene calls are TRBV5-6 and TRBJ2-5; no clear D gene. V was clipped by 3 bases and J by 4 bases, with 10 bases between them. Looked up from germline, CDR1 is SGHDT and CDR2 is YYEEEE. The CDR3 runs to 13 residues. In DNA form, the CDR3 reads TGTGCCAGCAGCTCTTTTTCTGTAGAGACCCAGTACTTC. Protein sequence: CASSSFSVETQYF.

This clonotype was detected many times. CDR3 nucleotides: TGTGCCAGTAACTCCCAGACTAGCGGGAGGGGCGATACGCAGTATTTT. Its protein product is CASNSQTSGRGDTQYF. This rearrangement joins TRBV19 to TRBJ2-3, with 14 bases aligning to TRBD2. CDR1 and CDR2 from the germline V gene are LNHDA and SQIVND (reference sequence). V was clipped by 7 bases and J by 6 bases; unmatched bases: 9. The CDR3 extends over 16 amino acids. The full variable domain, completed using reference TRBV19 and TRBJ2-3, is DGGITQSPKYLFRKEGQNVTLSCEQNLNHDAMYWYRQDPGQGLRLIYYSQIVNDFQKGDIAEGYSVSREKKESFPLTVTSAQKNPTAFYLCASNSQTSGRGDTQYFGPGTRLTVL.

This chain connects TRBV27 to TRBJ1-6, with no clear D. Germline assignment: CDR1 MNHEY and CDR2 SMNVEV (reference sequence). The CDR3 totals 13 residues. Trimming took 4 bases from V and 9 from J, leaving 10 bases between them. The CDR3 nucleotides read TGTGCCAGCAGTTCCCGTGGACTTTCACCCCTCCACTTT. Translated, it gives CASSSRGLSPLHF.

This clonotype was counted ten times or more. This rearrangement joins TRBV6-5 to TRBJ2-1, with D perhaps TRBD2 (6 bases). The CDR3 loop spans 16 amino acids. V gave up 5 bases and J gave up 7 bases, with 21 bases separating them. In germline, CDR1 is MNHEY, CDR2 SVGAGI. The CDR3 here is CASSTPRLTSRNEQFF. The CDR3 DNA follows: TGTGCCAGCAGTACCCCCAGACTGACTAGTCGGAATGAGCAGTTCTTC.

Relative to its sample, this clonotype is medium-sized. The chain is built from TRBV29-1 and TRBJ1-2; no clear D gene. Looked up from germline, CDR1 is SQVTM and CDR2 is ANQGSEA. V was pared by 3 bases and J by 8 bases, with 13 bases between. The CDR3 has 12 amino acids. CDR3 region: CSVDFPSHGYTF. DNA for the CDR3: TGCAGCGTTGATTTCCCCTCTCACGGCTACACCTTC.

This clonotype counts as medium-sized (0.01 to 0.1%). The chain recombines TRBV4-1 with TRBJ2-1; D is ambiguous. V lost 0 bases to trimming and J lost 10 bases, with 13 bases between them. Germline V lookup: CDR1 MGHRA, CDR2 YSYEKL. This CDR3 is 14 amino acids long. CDR3 DNA sequence: TGCGCCAGCAGCCAAGATCAATCTATCATCGAGCAGTTCTTC. Amino acids: CASSQDQSIIEQFF.

Regarding this clonotype: A read error may produce the germline difference seen at one junction end. The rearrangement joins TRBV5-1 to TRBJ2-2; a possible D gene is TRBD1 (5 bases). This CDR3 contains 11 residues. The germline V gene has CDR1 SGHRS and CDR2 YFSETQ. CDR3 in DNA: TGCGCCAGCAGCGGAGAAGGGGCGCTGTTTTTT. Protein sequence: CASSGEGALFF. The full variable domain, with the rest looked up from reference TRBV5-1 and TRBJ2-2, is KAGVTQTPRYLIKTRGQQVTLSCSPISGHRSVSWYQQTPGQGLQFLFEYFSETQRNKGNFPGRFSGRQFSNSRSEMNVSTLELGDSALYLCASSGEGALFFGEGSRLTVL.

This clonotype was seen a handful of times. The chain links TRBV10-1 to TRBJ2-1; 10 nucleotides agree with TRBD2. Germline trimming cut 3 bases from V and 4 bases from J; bases unmatched to any gene: 9. The CDR3 spans 17 residues. CDR1 is WNHNN, CDR2 SYGVQD, per germline (reference sequence). This CDR3 is CASSDPGLALPYNEQFF. DNA of the CDR3: TGCGCCAGCAGTGATCCGGGACTAGCGTTGCCATACAATGAGCAGTTCTTC.

This clonotype was counted only a few times. The chain combines TRBV6-5 with TRBJ2-1; TRBD2 is a possible D gene (6 bases). From germline, CDR1 is MNHEY and CDR2 SVGAGI. The length of the CDR3 is 14 residues. V lost 4 bases, J lost 2 bases, and 9 bases lay in between. The CDR3 is CASSSGRTYNEQFF. The CDR3 DNA reads as TGTGCCAGCAGTTCAGGGAGGACCTACAATGAGCAGTTCTTC.

By frequency in the sample, this clonotype is medium-sized (0.01 to 0.1%). This chain joins TRBV29-1 and TRBJ2-5, with D uncertain. The V and J ends lost 3 bases and 1 base respectively, with 9 bases between them. There are 13 residues in the CDR3. Germline CDR1 is SQVTM and CDR2 is ANQGSEA. In nucleotides, the CDR3 is TGCAGCGTTGATGCCAGTACCCAAGAGACCCAGTACTTC. This gives the protein CSVDASTQETQYF. Full variable domain (outside the CDR3, taken from reference TRBV29-1 and TRBJ2-5): SAVISQKPSRDICQRGTSLTIQCQVDSQVTMMFWYRQQPGQSLTLIATANQGSEATYESGFVIDKFPISRPNLTFSTLTVSNMSPEDSSIYLCSVDASTQETQYFGPGTRLLVL.

This clonotype came up many times. The V and J genes are TRBV9 and TRBJ2-7; either TRBD1 or TRBD2 may fit D (5 bases each). Trimming removed 4 bases at V and 5 bases at J, with 16 bases between. This CDR3 contains 14 residues. Germline V lookup: CDR1 SGDLS, CDR2 YYNGEE. The CDR3 DNA follows: TGTGCCAGCAGCCCGAGGGGAGAGTTTAACGAGCAGTACTTC. Encoded protein: CASSPRGEFNEQYF.

This clonotype was seen more than once but under ten times. DNA for the CDR3: TGTGCCAGCAGCTTGCTGGTGGGGGCAGAACAAAATGGCATTCAGTACTTC. Its protein is CASSLLVGAEQNGIQYF. The chain has TRBV11-2 and TRBJ2-4; TRBD1 is a possible D gene (6 bases). Germline CDR1 and CDR2: SGHAT and FQNNGV. The CDR3 loop spans 17 amino acids. Trimming left V 3 bases short and J 9 bases short, with 24 bases between.

Judged by abundance, this clonotype is medium-sized. The gene calls are TRBV7-9 and TRBJ2-7, with 8 bases identical to TRBD2. With V trimmed by 5 bases and J by 2 bases, 11 bases remained unmatched. CDR3 length: 16 amino acids. The germline V gene encodes CDR1 SEHNR and CDR2 FQNEAQ (reference sequence). CDR3 coding DNA: TGTGCCAGCAGCCCTACCCGTGCGGGAGGCCCCTACGAGCAGTACTTC. It yields the protein CASSPTRAGGPYEQYF.

This clonotype is medium-sized in the sample. The chain links TRBV6-5 to TRBJ2-1, with 11 positions matching TRBD2. Germline V lookup: CDR1 MNHEY, CDR2 SVGAGI. The CDR3 totals 15 residues. Trimming removed 6 bases from V and 9 bases from J; junction bases left unmatched: 10. The CDR3 is CASRPGLAVVGEQFF. CDR3 DNA: TGTGCCAGCAGGCCGGGACTAGCGGTTGTGGGTGAGCAGTTCTTC.

This clonotype was found many times. V is TRBV28 and J is TRBJ2-7; D perhaps matches TRBD2 (6 bases). V shed 7 bases and J shed 9 bases, with 19 bases lying between them. Germline CDR1 reads MDHEN; CDR2 reads SYDVKM. The CDR3 has 13 amino acids. The DNA of the CDR3 is TGTGCCAGCATCCCCGGGGGAAAACCGTCGCAGTACTTC. The encoded protein is CASIPGGKPSQYF.

This clonotype was detected many times. This chain uses TRBV29-1 with TRBJ2-1; D may be TRBD1 or TRBD2 (5 bases each). Germline loops: CDR1 SQVTM, CDR2 ANQGSEA. The CDR3 runs to 11 residues. Deletions cut 7 bases from V and 9 bases from J, with 13 bases between. CDR3 in amino acids: CSGGRGREQFF. DNA of the CDR3: TGCAGCGGGGGCCGCGGGCGTGAGCAGTTCTTC.

This clonotype was seen many times. This sequence joins TRBV28 and TRBJ1-5; D is perhaps TRBD1 (6 bases). The CDR3 spans 15 residues. V was clipped by 7 bases and J by 2 bases, with 15 bases between them. CDR1 is MDHEN, CDR2 SYDVKM, per germline. The CDR3 bases are TGTGCCAGCATATCAGGGGTCAGCGGCAATCAGCCCCAGCATTTT. Its translation: CASISGVSGNQPQHF.

This clonotype is termed medium-sized. This chain links TRBV30 with TRBJ1-1; possibly TRBD1 for D (5 bases). The CDR3 extends over 15 amino acids. CDR1 and CDR2 (germline): GTSNPN, SVGIG (reference sequence). V was clipped by 2 bases and J by 4 bases, with 17 bases between them. The CDR3 protein is CAWSLPRGRITEAFF. DNA for the CDR3: TGTGCCTGGAGTTTACCAAGGGGAAGGATCACTGAAGCTTTCTTT.

By frequency in the sample, this clonotype is medium-sized. The V gene is TRBV7-2, the J gene TRBJ2-1; D ambiguous. This CDR3 is 12 amino acids long. Germline CDR1 is SGHTA and CDR2 is FQGNSA. V was pared by 1 base and J by 9 bases, with 7 bases between. The CDR3 is CASSLVSIEQFF. The CDR3 DNA reads TGTGCCAGCAGCTTAGTATCCATTGAGCAGTTCTTC. Drawing the rest from reference TRBV7-2 and TRBJ2-1, the complete variable domain is GAGVSQSPSNKVTEKGKDVELRCDPISGHTALYWYRQSLGQGLEFLIYFQGNSAPDKSGLPSDRFSAERTGGSVSTLTIQRTQQEDSAVYLCASSLVSIEQFFGPGTRLTVL.

In its sample, this clonotype is medium-sized. The J gene is TRBJ2-7, the V gene TRBV7-8; possibly TRBD1 or TRBD2 for D (5 bases each). Trimming cost V 5 bases and J 2 bases, with 13 bases left between them. The CDR3 length is 14 residues. Germline values: CDR1 SGHVS, CDR2 FQNEAQ. The CDR3 is CASSPRETAYEQYF. The CDR3 DNA reads as TGTGCCAGCAGCCCTAGGGAGACAGCCTACGAGCAGTACTTC.

At least ten counts were recorded for this clonotype. The chain links TRBV7-8 to TRBJ2-7; D tentatively fits TRBD1 or TRBD2 (5 bases each). Trimming pared 3 bases from V and 0 bases from J, leaving 12 bases between. Germline V gene data show CDR1 as SGHVS and CDR2 as FQNEAQ. This CDR3 has 15 amino acids. CDR3 residues: CASSFFRDPSYEQYF. CDR3 DNA: TGTGCCAGCAGCTTTTTCCGGGACCCCTCCTACGAGCAGTACTTC.

By share of the sample, this clonotype is medium-sized. J is TRBJ2-7 and V is TRBV18, with 11 nucleotides matching TRBD1. The CDR3 spans 15 residues. Trimming took 6 bases from V and 6 from J; bases not matched to a gene: 10. Germline-derived CDR1 and CDR2 are KGHSH and LQKENI. The CDR3 sequence: CASSQRTGGTFEQYF. CDR3 coding DNA: TGTGCCAGCTCCCAGAGGACAGGGGGCACATTCGAGCAGTACTTC.